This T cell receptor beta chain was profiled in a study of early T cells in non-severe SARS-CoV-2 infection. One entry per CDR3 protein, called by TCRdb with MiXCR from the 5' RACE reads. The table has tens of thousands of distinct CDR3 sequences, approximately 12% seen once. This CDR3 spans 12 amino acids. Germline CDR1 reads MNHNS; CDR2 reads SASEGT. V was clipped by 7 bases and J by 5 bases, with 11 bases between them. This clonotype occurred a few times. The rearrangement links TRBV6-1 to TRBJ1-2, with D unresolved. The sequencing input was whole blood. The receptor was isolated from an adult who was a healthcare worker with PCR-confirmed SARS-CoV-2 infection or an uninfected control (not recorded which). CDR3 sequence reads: CASNIERYGYTF. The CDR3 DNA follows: TGTGCCAGCAACATAGAACGATATGGCTACACCTTC.